This T cell receptor beta chain emerged from a study of blood T cell repertoires in COVID-19. TCRdb's table, derived via immunoSEQ multiplex PCR, lists solely in-frame clones and lacks some. The sample shows roughly 400,000 clones, 80% to 95% of them seen only once. The germline CDR1 and CDR2 sequences are MNHNS and SASEGT. The CDR3 is 16 amino acids. J lost 1 base, V lost 2 bases, and 4 bases had no gene match. All enrollees were roughly 18 to 100 years old and from about 25 US areas. Sequenced input: PBMCs or T cells enriched from blood (not recorded which). The sequence derives from a young man who had recovered from COVID-19. The rearrangement links TRBV6-1 to TRBJ1-5, with 8 bases that match TRBD1. The CDR3 DNA is TGTGCCAGCAGTGAACAGGGGGCCCCAAGCAATCAGCCCCAGCATTTT. This codes for CASSEQGAPSNQPQHF.